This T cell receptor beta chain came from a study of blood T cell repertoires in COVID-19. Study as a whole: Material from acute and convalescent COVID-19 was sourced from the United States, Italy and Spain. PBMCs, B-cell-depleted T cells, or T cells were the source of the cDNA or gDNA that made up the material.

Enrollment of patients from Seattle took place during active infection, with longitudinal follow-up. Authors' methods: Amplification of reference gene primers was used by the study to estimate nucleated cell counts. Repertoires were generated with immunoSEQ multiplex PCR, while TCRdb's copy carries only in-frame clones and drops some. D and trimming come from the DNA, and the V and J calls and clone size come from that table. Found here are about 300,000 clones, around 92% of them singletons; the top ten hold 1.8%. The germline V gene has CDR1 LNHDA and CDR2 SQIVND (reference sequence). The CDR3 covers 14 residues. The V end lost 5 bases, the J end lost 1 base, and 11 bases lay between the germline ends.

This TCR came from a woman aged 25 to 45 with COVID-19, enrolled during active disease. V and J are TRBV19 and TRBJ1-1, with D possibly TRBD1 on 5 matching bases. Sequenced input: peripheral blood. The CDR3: CASSLQVANTEAFF. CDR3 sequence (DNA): TGTGCCAGTAGTCTACAGGTCGCGAACACTGAAGCTTTCTTT. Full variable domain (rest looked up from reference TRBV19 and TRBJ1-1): DGGITQSPKYLFRKEGQNVTLSCEQNLNHDAMYWYRQDPGQGLRLIYYSQIVNDFQKGDIAEGYSVSREKKESFPLTVTSAQKNPTAFYLCASSLQVANTEAFFGQGTRLTVV.